Sequencing of this TCR beta chain was carried out in a study of blood T cells in healthy people across ages. The study, taken as a whole, reports: Getting older went along with TCR beta diversity per million T cells dropping roughly linearly. Diversity estimated from one million T cells was considered an underestimate.

This clonotype was recorded a few times. Its antigen is not identified. Because the CDR3's place on the DNA is in doubt, the DNA is left out and the CDR3 is given as listed by TCRdb. Alongside a J-beta primer mix, a sample-barcoded 5' primer served in a second PCR lasting about 7 to 11 cycles. Per-sample output comprised a minimum of 3 million paired-end reads containing CDR3. Via MiXCR, TCRdb re-called the 5' RACE reads, giving one row per CDR3 protein. The sample holds approximately 900,000 distinct CDR3 sequences; almost 30% are singletons and the top ten take roughly 10%. These sequences were also reported in another study, on T cells of mothers and their children. That publication notes: Thymic selection molds TCR recombination output in much the same way for related pairs as for unrelated pairs.

Source material: blood. This TCR was sampled from a woman between 35 and 50 years old in good health.

The chain's CDR3 is CASSLGWGFGSTGRTGNTF. The chain joins TRBV7-9 to TRBJ1-2; the D call in the table, TRBD1, was not verified against the DNA. Germline-derived CDR1 and CDR2 are SEHNR and FQNEAQ (reference sequence). Counting both end residues, the CDR3 totals 19 amino acids.